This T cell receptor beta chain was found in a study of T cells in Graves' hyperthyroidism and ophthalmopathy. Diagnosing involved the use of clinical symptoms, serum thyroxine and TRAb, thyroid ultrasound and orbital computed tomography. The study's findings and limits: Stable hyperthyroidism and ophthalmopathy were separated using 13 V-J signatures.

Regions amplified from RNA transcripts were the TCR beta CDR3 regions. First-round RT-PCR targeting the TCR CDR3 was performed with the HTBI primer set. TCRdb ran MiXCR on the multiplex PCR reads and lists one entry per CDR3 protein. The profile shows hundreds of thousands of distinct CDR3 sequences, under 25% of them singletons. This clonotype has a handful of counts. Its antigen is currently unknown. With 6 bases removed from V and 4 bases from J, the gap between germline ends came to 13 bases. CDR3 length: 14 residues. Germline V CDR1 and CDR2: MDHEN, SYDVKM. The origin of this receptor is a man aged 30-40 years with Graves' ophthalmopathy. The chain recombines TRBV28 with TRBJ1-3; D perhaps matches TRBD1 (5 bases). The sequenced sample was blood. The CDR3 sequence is CASSPGPIGNTIYF. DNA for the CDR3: TGTGCCAGCAGCCCGGGACCAATCGGAAACACCATATATTTT. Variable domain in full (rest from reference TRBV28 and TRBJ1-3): DVKVTQSSRYLVKRTGEKVFLECVQDMDHENMFWYRQDPGLGLRLIYFSYDVKMKEKGDIPEGYSVSREKKERFSLILESASTNQTSMYLCASSPGPIGNTIYFGEGSWLTVV.